This is a list of T cell receptor beta chains from one sample in a study of blood T cell repertoires in COVID-19. Method: immunoSEQ multiplex PCR; TCRdb's copy keeps in-frame clones and lacks some. The top ten clones hold over 15% of a sample with 13,000 or so clones, roughly 83% of them seen once. Sample: peripheral blood. The receptors were sampled from a man aged 35 to 55 with active or convalescent COVID-19. Each CDR3 is given with its conserved first and last residue. D genes are given only for firm matches. Expanded clones get a size class; other rows say once, few or many, or leave the size out.

clone size	D gene	CDR3 length	V gene	J gene	CDR3 DNA	CDR3 protein
-	TRBD1	13	TRBV18	TRBJ2-7	TGTGCCAGCTCACCTGACAGGGGTCACGAGCAGTACTTC	CASSPDRGHEQYF
-	-	16	TRBV3-1/TRBV3-2	TRBJ2-5	TGTGCCAGCAGCCAAGAAGGTTGGGGACTGCAAGAGACCCAGTACTTC	CASSQEGWGLQETQYF
-	-	14	TRBV5-1	TRBJ1-3	TGCGCCAGCAGCTTGACGGGATACGGAAACACCATATATTTT	CASSLTGYGNTIYF
-	-	13	TRBV7-9	TRBJ2-1	TGTGCCAGCAGCCGACCAGGATACAATGAGCAGTTCTTC	CASSRPGYNEQFF
few	-	14	TRBV10-3	TRBJ1-5	TGTGCCATCAGTGAAAGAGAGGGGGATCAGCCCCAGCATTTT	CAISEREGDQPQHF
-	-	12	TRBV6-5	TRBJ1-2	TGTGCCAGCAGTTACAGGGGCTATGGCTACACCTTC	CASSYRGYGYTF
-	-	13	TRBV11-2	TRBJ1-1	TGTGCCAGCAGCTTAGGAGAGAACACTGAAGCTTTCTTT	CASSLGENTEAFF
-	TRBD2	15	TRBV18	TRBJ2-7	TGTGCCAGCTCACCTGGACTAGTCGTTGGCGCCGAGCAGTACTTC	CASSPGLVVGAEQYF
-	TRBD1	14	TRBV18	TRBJ2-7	TGTGCCAGCTCACCTGGACAGGGGGCCAACGAGCAGTACTTC	CASSPGQGANEQYF
-	TRBD2	16	TRBV4-1	TRBJ2-7	TGCGCCAGCAGCCAAGAACCGGGGGGAGTCCCCTACGAGCAGTACTTC	CASSQEPGGVPYEQYF
-	-	12	TRBV5-1	TRBJ2-5	TGCGCCAGCAGCTTGGCGGAAGAGACCCAGTACTTC	CASSLAEETQYF
once	-	14	TRBV5-4	TRBJ2-1	TGTGCCAGCAGCTTGTACAGCTCCTACAATGAGCAGTTCTTC	CASSLYSSYNEQFF
-	TRBD1	18	TRBV3-1/TRBV3-2	TRBJ2-5	TGTGCCAGCAGCCAAGACGACACAGGGGGACCTTTGGGGGAGACCCAGTACTTC	CASSQDDTGGPLGETQYF
-	-	15	TRBV6-5	TRBJ1-6	TGTGCCAGCAGCTTTGAACACAGGGTAATTTCACCCCTCCACTTT	CASSFEHRVISPLHF
-	-	14	TRBV27	TRBJ2-2	TGTGCCAGCAGTTTAGGTAGCTTCACCGGGGAGCTGTTTTTT	CASSLGSFTGELFF
-	-	11	TRBV15	TRBJ1-2	TGTGCCACCAGCAGAGATGGCGGCTACACCTTC	CATSRDGGYTF
-	TRBD2	15	TRBV4-3	TRBJ2-4	TGCGCCAGCAGCCTCAGGGCCGGGGGGAGGGACATTCAGTACTTC	CASSLRAGGRDIQYF
-	-	15	TRBV7-9	TRBJ1-5	TGTGCCAGCAGCTTAGGCTCCGGGGGAGGTCAGCCCCAGCATTTT	CASSLGSGGGQPQHF
-	TRBD1	13	TRBV3-1/TRBV3-2	TRBJ1-2	TGTGCCAGCAGCCCACGGACAGGGGGAGGCTACACCTTC	CASSPRTGGGYTF
-	-	13	TRBV18	TRBJ2-7	TGTGCCAGCTTAACAGGGTTTGGAAACGAGCAGTACTTC	CASLTGFGNEQYF
-	TRBD1	14	TRBV6-5	TRBJ1-4	TGTGCCAGCAGTTTAGGGACAGGAAATGAAAAACTGTTTTTT	CASSLGTGNEKLFF
-	-	15	TRBV18	TRBJ2-4	TGTGCCAGCTCAGACAGGGCGGGGGCCAAAAACATTCAGTACTTC	CASSDRAGAKNIQYF
-	TRBD2	15	TRBV7-9	TRBJ2-1	TGTGCCAGCAGCTTAGAAGCGGGAGGGTTCAATGAGCAGTTCTTC	CASSLEAGGFNEQFF
-	-	16	TRBV6-5	TRBJ1-4	TGTGCCAGCAGTTACTCGATCCCCCAACATAATGAAAAACTGTTTTTT	CASSYSIPQHNEKLFF
-	TRBD1	13	TRBV6-5	TRBJ1-2	TGTGCCAGCAGCCGGGACAGGGATCAAGGCTACACCTTC	CASSRDRDQGYTF
-	TRBD1	12	TRBV6-6	TRBJ1-1	TGTGCCAGCAGGACAGGGTTACCTGAAGCTTTCTTT	CASRTGLPEAFF
-	-	11	TRBV5-1	TRBJ2-7	TGCGCCAGCAGCTTGAGGGGGGAGCAGTACTTC	CASSLRGEQYF
-	TRBD1	17	TRBV6-4	TRBJ2-3	TGTGCCAGCAGTGCAGGGGCCGGGACAGGGGGCACAGATACGCAGTATTTT	CASSAGAGTGGTDTQYF
-	-	15	TRBV6-1	TRBJ1-4	TGTGCCAGCAGTGAAGCGCGGGGGGGGGTTGAAAAACTGTTTTTT	CASSEARGGVEKLFF
-	-	11	TRBV2	TRBJ1-4	TGTGCCAGCAGTTTGGGCGAAAAACTGTTTTTT	CASSLGEKLFF
-	-	14	TRBV3-1/TRBV3-2	TRBJ2-5	TGTGCCAGCAGCCAAAACAGCGGGCAAGAGACCCAGTACTTC	CASSQNSGQETQYF
-	-	17	TRBV24-1	TRBJ2-1	TGTGCCACCAGTGATGGGGTGGCAGGGGTGGACTACAATGAGCAGTTCTTC	CATSDGVAGVDYNEQFF